This passage covers 14 T cell receptor beta chains from one sample sequenced in a study of cytomegalovirus exposure and HLA in healthy donors. 60 Vbeta and 13 Jbeta primers were used in PCR. The method was immunoSEQ multiplex PCR; TCRdb's version includes in-frame clones alone and lacks a portion of them. The data contain about 190,000 clones, roughly 13% of them singletons. The material sequenced was PBMCs. These receptors were taken from a man aged 45-65 years in good health and CMV-seropositive.

The rearrangement uses TRBV27 and TRBJ1-4; the D is unclear. CDR3 length: 14 amino acids. Trimming removed 2 bases from V and 5 bases from J, with 9 bases in between. Per germline, CDR1 MNHEY and CDR2 SMNVEV (reference sequence). CDR3 in DNA: TGTGCCAGCAGTTTAACGACTCTCAATGAAAAACTGTTTTTT. Its protein product is CASSLTTLNEKLFF.

This clone was picked up a small number of times. The V gene is TRBV29-1, the J gene TRBJ1-2; 9 nucleotides align to TRBD1. Trimming took 5 bases from V and 2 from J; bases not matched to a gene: 12. Looked up from germline, CDR1 is SQVTM and CDR2 is ANQGSEA. The CDR3 contains 16 residues. The CDR3: CSVPFLDRGPNYGYTF. DNA of the CDR3: TGCAGCGTTCCCTTCTTGGACAGGGGACCGAACTATGGCTACACCTTC.

This clone was seen more than once but under ten times. V and J are TRBV4-3 and TRBJ2-1, with 10 positions matching TRBD1. V shed 3 bases and J 5 bases; nucleotides not matched to a gene: 7. This CDR3 region has 16 residues. Germline CDR1 reads LGHNA; CDR2 reads YSLEER. CDR3 DNA: TGCGCCAGCAGCCAGGCCGGGACAGGGGACGACAATGAGCAGTTCTTC. Protein: CASSQAGTGDDNEQFF.

This clone appeared a few times. V and J are TRBV5-4 and TRBJ2-1; 7 positions match TRBD1. The CDR3 has 15 amino acids. The germline CDR1 and CDR2 sequences are SGHNT and YYREEE (reference sequence). Trimming cost V 0 bases and J 6 bases; bases outside gene matches: 6. The CDR3 nucleotides are TGTGCCAGCAGCTTGGTAACAGGGGTGTTCAATGAGCAGTTCTTC. Its translation is CASSLVTGVFNEQFF.

The rearrangement joins TRBV4-2 to TRBJ2-3; 11 bases agree with TRBD2. This CDR3 contains 16 residues. V lost 2 bases to trimming and J lost 5 bases; unmatched junction nucleotides: 6. Germline-derived CDR1 and CDR2 are LGHNA and YNFKEQ. CDR3 in DNA: TGTGCCAGCAGCCAACAGTTAGCGGGGGGGCAAGATACGCAGTATTTT. It translates to CASSQQLAGGQDTQYF.

This clone has just a few counts. The V gene is TRBV30, the J gene TRBJ2-7; TRBD2 might be the D (6 bases). This CDR3 has 13 amino acids. V shed 1 base and J shed 4 bases, with 11 bases lying between them. Germline CDR1 reads GTSNPN; CDR2 reads SVGIG (reference sequence). DNA for the CDR3: TGTGCCTGGAGTGGGCTAGGAGGGTACGAGCAGTACTTC. This codes for CAWSGLGGYEQYF.

The rearrangement joins TRBV9 to TRBJ1-2, with TRBD1 matching over 12 bases. The CDR3 is 14 amino acids. The germline V gene encodes CDR1 SGDLS and CDR2 YYNGEE. V trimming: 3 bases; J trimming: 6 bases; junction bases outside the gene matches: 3. This CDR3 reads CASSAGQGANGYTF. The CDR3 nucleotides read TGTGCCAGCAGCGCGGGACAGGGGGCTAATGGCTACACCTTC. Drawing the rest from reference TRBV9 and TRBJ1-2, the complete variable domain is DSGVTQTPKHLITATGQRVTLRCSPRSGDLSVYWYQQSLDQGLQFLIQYYNGEERAKGNILERFSAQQFPDLHSELNLSSLELGDSALYFCASSAGQGANGYTFGSGTRLTVV.

The chain couples TRBV11-2 to TRBJ2-1; D is perhaps TRBD2 (6 bases). Germline V CDR1 and CDR2: SGHAT, FQNNGV. The ends were cut back, 5 bases at V and 7 bases at J, with 15 bases in the middle. The CDR3 totals 14 residues. For the CDR3, the DNA is TGTGCCAGCAGCGTCCGTGGGGGGATTAATGAGCAGTTCTTC. Protein sequence: CASSVRGGINEQFF.

This clone has more than one count but fewer than ten. This sequence joins TRBV4-2 and TRBJ1-5; 9 bases are a match to TRBD1. Germline values: CDR1 LGHNA, CDR2 YNFKEQ. The CDR3 is 15 residues long. The V and J ends lost 2 bases and 6 bases, in that order; junction bases with no gene match: 5. CDR3 sequence reads: CASSQLDRGGQPQHF. Written as DNA, the CDR3 is TGTGCCAGCAGCCAACTCGACAGGGGGGGTCAGCCCCAGCATTTT.

V and J are TRBV6-6 and TRBJ2-2; D might be TRBD1 (6 bases). CDR1 is MNHNY, CDR2 SVGAGI, per germline (reference sequence). The V end was cut by 2 bases, the J end by 0 bases, with 7 bases between. CDR3 length: 15 amino acids. The CDR3: CASSYAGANTGELFF. In DNA form, the CDR3 reads TGTGCCAGCAGTTACGCAGGGGCGAACACCGGGGAGCTGTTTTTT.

This clone occurred a few times. The chain couples TRBV20-1 to TRBJ1-1; possibly TRBD1 for D (5 bases). The CDR3 is made up of 11 amino acids. The germline V gene encodes CDR1 DFQATT and CDR2 SNEGSKA (reference sequence). V was shortened by 6 bases and J by 9 bases, with 14 bases between the two germline ends. The DNA of the CDR3 is TGCAGTGCCATTCTGGGGGGGAAAGCTTTCTTT. It yields the protein CSAILGGKAFF.

This chain links TRBV6-1 with TRBJ1-4, with D unclear. CDR3 length: 13 amino acids. Germline V lookup: CDR1 MNHNS, CDR2 SASEGT. Between the trimmed V and J ends, which lost 5 bases and 4 bases, there was a span of 8 bases. The CDR3 nucleotides are TGTGCCAGCAGTCTCAGTTTTAATGAAAAACTGTTTTTT. Translated: CASSLSFNEKLFF.

The rearrangement uses TRBV11-3 and TRBJ1-1; 7 nucleotides align to TRBD1. The V segment lost 0 bases and the J segment 5 bases; nucleotides outside the gene matches: 6. The germline V gene encodes CDR1 SGHNT and CDR2 YENEEA. The CDR3 is 15 residues long. CDR3 in DNA: TGTGCCAGCAGCTTAGATCCGACAGGGCTTACTGAAGCTTTCTTT. It yields the protein CASSLDPTGLTEAFF. The whole variable domain, remainder taken from reference TRBV11-3 and TRBJ1-1, is EAGVVQSPRYKIIEKKQPVAFWCNPISGHNTLYWYLQNLGQGPELLIRYENEEAVDDSQLPKDRFSAERLKGVDSTLKIQPAELGDSAVYLCASSLDPTGLTEAFFGQGTRLTVV.

This clone was counted only a few times. The rearrangement links TRBV11-2 to TRBJ2-7; no clear D gene. Germline CDR1 SGHAT, CDR2 FQNNGV. Trimming took 1 base from V and 3 from J, leaving 7 bases between them. CDR3 length equals 13 residues. CDR3 amino acids: CASSLVPYYEQYV. Here the CDR3 DNA reads TGTGCCAGCAGCTTAGTGCCGTACTACGAGCAGTACGTC.